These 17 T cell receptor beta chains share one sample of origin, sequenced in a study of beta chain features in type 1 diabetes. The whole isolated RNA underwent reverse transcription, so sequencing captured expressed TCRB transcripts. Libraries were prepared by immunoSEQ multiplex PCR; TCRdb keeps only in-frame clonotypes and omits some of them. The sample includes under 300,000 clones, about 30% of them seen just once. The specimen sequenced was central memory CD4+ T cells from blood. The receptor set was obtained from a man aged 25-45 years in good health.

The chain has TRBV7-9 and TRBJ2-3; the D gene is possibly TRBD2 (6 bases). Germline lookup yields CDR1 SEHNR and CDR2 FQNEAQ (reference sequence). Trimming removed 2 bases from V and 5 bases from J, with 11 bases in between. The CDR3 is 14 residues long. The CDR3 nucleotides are TGTGCCAGCAGCTTAACGGGACTGGGAGATACGCAGTATTTT. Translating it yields CASSLTGLGDTQYF.

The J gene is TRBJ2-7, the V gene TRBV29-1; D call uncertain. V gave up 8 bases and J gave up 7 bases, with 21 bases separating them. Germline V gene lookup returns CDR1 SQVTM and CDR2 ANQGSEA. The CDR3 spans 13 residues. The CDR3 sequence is CSQPNQGPGEQYF. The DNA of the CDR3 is TGCAGCCAACCCAACCAAGGGCCTGGGGAGCAGTACTTC.

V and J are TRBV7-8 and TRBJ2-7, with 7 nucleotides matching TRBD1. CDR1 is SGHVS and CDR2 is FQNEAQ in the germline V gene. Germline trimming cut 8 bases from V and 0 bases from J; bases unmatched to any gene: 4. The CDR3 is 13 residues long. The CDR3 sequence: CASEPGGSYEQYF. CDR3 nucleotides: TGTGCCAGCGAGCCAGGGGGCTCCTACGAGCAGTACTTC.

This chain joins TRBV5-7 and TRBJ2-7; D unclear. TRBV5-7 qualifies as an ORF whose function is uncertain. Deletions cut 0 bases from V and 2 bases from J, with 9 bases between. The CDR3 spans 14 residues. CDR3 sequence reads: CASSLGRSTYEQYF. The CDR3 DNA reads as TGTGCCAGCAGCTTGGGTCGCAGTACCTACGAGCAGTACTTC.

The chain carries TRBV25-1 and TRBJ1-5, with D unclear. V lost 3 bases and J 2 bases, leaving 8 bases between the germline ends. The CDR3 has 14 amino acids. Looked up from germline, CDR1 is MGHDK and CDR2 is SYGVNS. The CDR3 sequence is CASSDSQGNQPQHF. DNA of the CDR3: TGTGCCAGCAGTGATAGCCAGGGCAATCAGCCCCAGCATTTT. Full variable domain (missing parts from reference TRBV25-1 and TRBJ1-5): EADIYQTPRYLVIGTGKKITLECSQTMGHDKMYWYQQDPGMELHLIHYSYGVNSTEKGDLSSESTVSRIRTEHFPLTLESARPSHTSQYLCASSDSQGNQPQHFGDGTRLSIL.

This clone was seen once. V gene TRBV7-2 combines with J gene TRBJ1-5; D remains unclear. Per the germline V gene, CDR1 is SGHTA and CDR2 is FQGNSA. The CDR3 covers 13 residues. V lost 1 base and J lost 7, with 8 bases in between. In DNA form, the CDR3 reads TGTGCCAGCAGCTTAGTCGAGAGACAGCCCCAGCATTTT. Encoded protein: CASSLVERQPQHF.

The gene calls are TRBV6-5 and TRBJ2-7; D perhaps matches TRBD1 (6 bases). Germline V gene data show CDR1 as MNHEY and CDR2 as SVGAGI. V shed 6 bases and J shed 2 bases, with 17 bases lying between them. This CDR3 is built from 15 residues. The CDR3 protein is CASRLDGQLTYEQYF. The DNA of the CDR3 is TGTGCCAGCAGACTAGATGGACAGCTAACCTACGAGCAGTACTTC.

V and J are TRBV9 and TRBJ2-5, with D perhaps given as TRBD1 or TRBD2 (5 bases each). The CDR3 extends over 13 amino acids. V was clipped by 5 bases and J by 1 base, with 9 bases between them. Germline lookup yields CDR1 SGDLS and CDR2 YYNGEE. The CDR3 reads CASSTGTQETQYF. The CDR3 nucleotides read TGTGCCAGCAGTACGGGGACCCAAGAGACCCAGTACTTC. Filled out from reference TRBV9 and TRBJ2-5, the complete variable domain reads DSGVTQTPKHLITATGQRVTLRCSPRSGDLSVYWYQQSLDQGLQFLIQYYNGEERAKGNILERFSAQQFPDLHSELNLSSLELGDSALYFCASSTGTQETQYFGPGTRLLVL.

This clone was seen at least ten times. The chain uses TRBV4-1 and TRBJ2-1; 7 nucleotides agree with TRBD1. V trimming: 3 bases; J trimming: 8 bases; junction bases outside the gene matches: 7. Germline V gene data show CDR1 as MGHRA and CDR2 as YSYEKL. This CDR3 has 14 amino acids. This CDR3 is CASSQPTGIDEQFF. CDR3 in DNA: TGCGCCAGCAGCCAGCCGACAGGGATCGATGAGCAGTTCTTC.

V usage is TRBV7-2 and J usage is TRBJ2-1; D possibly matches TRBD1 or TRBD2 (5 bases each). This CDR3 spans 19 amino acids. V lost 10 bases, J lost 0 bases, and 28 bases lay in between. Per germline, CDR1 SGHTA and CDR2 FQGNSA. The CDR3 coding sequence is TGTGCCACTTCGCCCCGAGTGTCGGGGACGAGGAGCTCCTACAATGAGCAGTTCTTC. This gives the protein CATSPRVSGTRSSYNEQFF.

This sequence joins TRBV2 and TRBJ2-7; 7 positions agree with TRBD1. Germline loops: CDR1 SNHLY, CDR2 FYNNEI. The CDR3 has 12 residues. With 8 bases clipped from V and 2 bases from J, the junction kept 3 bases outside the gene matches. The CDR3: CASCQGAYEQYF. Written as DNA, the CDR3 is TGTGCCAGCTGCCAGGGGGCCTACGAGCAGTACTTC.

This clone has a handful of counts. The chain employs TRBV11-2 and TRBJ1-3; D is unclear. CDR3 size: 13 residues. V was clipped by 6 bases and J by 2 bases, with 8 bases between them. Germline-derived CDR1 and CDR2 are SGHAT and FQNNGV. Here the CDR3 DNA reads TGTGCCAGCAGTTTCTTAACTGGAAACACCATATATTTT. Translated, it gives CASSFLTGNTIYF.

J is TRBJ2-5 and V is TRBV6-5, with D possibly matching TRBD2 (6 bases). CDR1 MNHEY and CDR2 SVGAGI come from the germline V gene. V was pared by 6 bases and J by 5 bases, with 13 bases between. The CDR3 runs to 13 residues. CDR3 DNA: TGTGCCAGCAGACCCGGGAGCTCGGAGACCCAGTACTTC. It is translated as CASRPGSSETQYF.

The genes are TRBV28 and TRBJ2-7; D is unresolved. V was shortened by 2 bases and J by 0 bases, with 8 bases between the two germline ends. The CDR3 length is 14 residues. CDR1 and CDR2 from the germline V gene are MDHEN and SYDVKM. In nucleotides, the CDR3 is TGTGCCAGCAGTTTACACGTTTCCTCCTACGAGCAGTACTTC. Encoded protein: CASSLHVSSYEQYF. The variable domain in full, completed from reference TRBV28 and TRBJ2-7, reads DVKVTQSSRYLVKRTGEKVFLECVQDMDHENMFWYRQDPGLGLRLIYFSYDVKMKEKGDIPEGYSVSREKKERFSLILESASTNQTSMYLCASSLHVSSYEQYFGPGTRLTVT.

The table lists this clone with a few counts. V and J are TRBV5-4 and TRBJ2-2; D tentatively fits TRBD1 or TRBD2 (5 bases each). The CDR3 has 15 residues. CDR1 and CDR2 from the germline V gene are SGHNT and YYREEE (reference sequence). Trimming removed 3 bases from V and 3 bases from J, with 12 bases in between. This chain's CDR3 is CASSSGTVYTGELFF. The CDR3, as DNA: TGTGCCAGCAGCTCCGGGACGGTTTACACCGGGGAGCTGTTTTTT.

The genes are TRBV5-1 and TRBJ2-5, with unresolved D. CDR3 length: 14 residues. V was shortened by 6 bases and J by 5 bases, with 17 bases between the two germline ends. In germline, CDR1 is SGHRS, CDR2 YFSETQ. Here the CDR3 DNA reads TGCGCCAGCACCCAGACGCCTACCATGGAGACCCAGTACTTC. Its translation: CASTQTPTMETQYF.

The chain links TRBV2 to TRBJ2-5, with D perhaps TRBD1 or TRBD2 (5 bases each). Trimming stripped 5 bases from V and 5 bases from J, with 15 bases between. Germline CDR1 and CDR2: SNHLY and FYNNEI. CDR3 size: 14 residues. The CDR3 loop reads CASSTDLAGETQYF. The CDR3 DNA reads TGTGCCAGCAGTACAGACCTAGCAGGGGAGACCCAGTACTTC.